This is a list of T cell receptor beta chains from one sample in a study of blood T cell repertoires in COVID-19. Repertoires were generated with immunoSEQ multiplex PCR, while TCRdb's copy carries only in-frame clones and drops some. Counted here are fewer than 400,000 clones, roughly 89% occurring once; the ten biggest clones make up about 9.4%. The specimen was PBMCs or T cells enriched from blood (not recorded which). Receptors originate from a woman in her forties or fifties who had recovered from COVID-19. The CDR3 runs from the conserved cysteine through the conserved F or W. A D gene is named only where the DNA matches it firmly. Clone size is stated in some rows and not others, as once, few, many or a class when expanded.

CDR3nt | CDR3aa | j_gene | abundance | v_gene | d_gene
TGTGCCAGCAGCCGCGCAAATGAGCAGTTCTTC | CASSRANEQFF | TRBJ2-1 | - | TRBV3-1/TRBV3-2 | -
TGTGCCAGTAGTACCCAGGGAGGACCCTACAATGAGCAGTTCTTC | CASSTQGGPYNEQFF | TRBJ2-1 | few | TRBV19 | -
TGTGCCAGTAGCACAGGGGACAATCAGCCCCAGCATTTT | CASSTGDNQPQHF | TRBJ1-5 | - | TRBV19 | TRBD1
TGTGCCAGCAGCCAAGAGGGTGCGGTTGAAGTTTCTGGAAACACCATATATTTT | CASSQEGAVEVSGNTIYF | TRBJ1-3 | - | TRBV3-1/TRBV3-2 | -
TGCAGCGTTGTCTCAGGGATCTACGAGCAGTACTTC | CSVVSGIYEQYF | TRBJ2-7 | - | TRBV29-1 | -
TGCGCCAGCAGCCACGACAGGGGGGTAGGAAACACCATATATTTT | CASSHDRGVGNTIYF | TRBJ1-3 | - | TRBV5-1 | TRBD1
TGTGCCAGTAGGCTACAGGGGGCTGGTGAAAAACTGTTTTTT | CASRLQGAGEKLFF | TRBJ1-4 | - | TRBV19 | TRBD1
TGTGCCAGCAGCCCCCGCACAGGGCGATCCTACGAGCAGTACTTC | CASSPRTGRSYEQYF | TRBJ2-7 | - | TRBV7-9 | -
TGTGCCAGCAGTCGGACAGACACTAACTATGGCTACACCTTC | CASSRTDTNYGYTF | TRBJ1-2 | - | TRBV2 | -
TGCGCCAGCAGCTTGGGGACAGGGGTGGGCACAGATACGCAGTATTTT | CASSLGTGVGTDTQYF | TRBJ2-3 | - | TRBV5-1 | TRBD1
TGTGCCAGCAGTTACTCGGCAGGGCGGCAGCCCCAGCATTTT | CASSYSAGRQPQHF | TRBJ1-5 | - | TRBV6-2/TRBV6-3 | -
TGTGCCAGCAGCGGCCTCCCGCTAGCGGAAAACAATGAGCAGTTCTTC | CASSGLPLAENNEQFF | TRBJ2-1 | few | TRBV11-2 | TRBD2
TGCGCCAGCAGCCAAGTAGGCAAGGGGAGGGATGAGCAGTTCTTC | CASSQVGKGRDEQFF | TRBJ2-1 | few | TRBV4-1 | TRBD2
TGTGCCACCAGCAGAGATCACGGGACACAGTCAACACGAAATGAAAAACTGTTTTTT | CATSRDHGTQSTRNEKLFF | TRBJ1-4 | - | TRBV15 | -
TGTGCCAGCAGCCGGTCGGCAGGGAGGAGTGAAAAACTGTTTTTT | CASSRSAGRSEKLFF | TRBJ1-4 | - | TRBV7-2 | -
TGTGCCAGCAGTCAGGACAGGGGCTATGGCTACACCTTC | CASSQDRGYGYTF | TRBJ1-2 | - | TRBV12-3/TRBV12-4 | TRBD1
TGTGCCAGCAGTAACACGAACTCCTACGAGCAGTACTTC | CASSNTNSYEQYF | TRBJ2-7 | - | TRBV27 | -
TGTGCCAGCAAGGCACTGGACAGGGGTTTACAGCCCCAGCATTTT | CASKALDRGLQPQHF | TRBJ1-5 | - | TRBV6-5 | TRBD1
TGCGCCAGCAGCTGGCCCTTTGAGGATGGAGCTTTGGATGAGCAGTTCTTC | CASSWPFEDGALDEQFF | TRBJ2-1 | - | TRBV5-1 | -
TGTGCCAGTAAGCTAGCGGGGAACCCGCAAAGCACAGATACGCAGTATTTT | CASKLAGNPQSTDTQYF | TRBJ2-3 | - | TRBV19 | TRBD2
TGCGCCAGCAGTCGCGAGCAGGGCAACTATGGCTACACCTTC | CASSREQGNYGYTF | TRBJ1-2 | - | TRBV4-1 | -
TGTGCCAGCAGTCTCGCGGCGGGGGACCGCACGGAGCAGTTCTTC | CASSLAAGDRTEQFF | TRBJ2-1 | few | TRBV25-1 | TRBD2
TGCAGCGTTGATGCCCCGAGGAACACTGAAGCTTTCTTT | CSVDAPRNTEAFF | TRBJ1-1 | - | TRBV29-1 | -
TGTGCCAGCAGCGTAGCAGGGGTCCAAGAGACCCAGTACTTC | CASSVAGVQETQYF | TRBJ2-5 | - | TRBV7-2 | -
TGTGCCAGCAGTGAACTACTAGCGGGGGGCTTCGAGCAGTACTTC | CASSELLAGGFEQYF | TRBJ2-7 | - | TRBV6-1 | TRBD2
TGTGCCAGTAGTATCAGACAAAACACCGGGGAGCTGTTTTTT | CASSIRQNTGELFF | TRBJ2-2 | - | TRBV19 | -
TGCGCCAGCAGCCGACTAACCGGGACTAGCGGGGTCAATGAGCAGTTCTTC | CASSRLTGTSGVNEQFF | TRBJ2-1 | - | TRBV5-1 | TRBD2
TGTGCCAGCAGCCGCGGACAGCTCTATAATTCACCCCTCCACTTT | CASSRGQLYNSPLHF | TRBJ1-6 | - | TRBV14 | -
TGTGCCAGCAGTGAGGGAAACAGGGCTGAAGCTTTCTTT | CASSEGNRAEAFF | TRBJ1-1 | once | TRBV25-1 | -
TGTGCCAGCAGCCTACAGGGGGGTAACTATGGCTACACCTTC | CASSLQGGNYGYTF | TRBJ1-2 | - | TRBV7-9 | TRBD1
TGTGCCAGCAGTTACTCGGGGGGTTCCTATGGCTACACCTTC | CASSYSGGSYGYTF | TRBJ1-2 | - | TRBV6-5 | -
TGTGCCAGCAGCCAAGATCTAGCGGTCTACTACAATGAGCAGTTCTTC | CASSQDLAVYYNEQFF | TRBJ2-1 | - | TRBV3-1/TRBV3-2 | TRBD2
TGCGCCAGCAGCCAAGATTACCCAGGGATAAACACCATATATTTT | CASSQDYPGINTIYF | TRBJ1-3 | - | TRBV4-3 | -
TGTGCCAGCAGCTTAGGAAAGGGGCCTAATGAAAAACTGTTTTTT | CASSLGKGPNEKLFF | TRBJ1-4 | few | TRBV11-2 | -
TGTGCCAGCTCAACGCGACTTGATTCTAGCTCCTACAATGAGCAGTTCTTC | CASSTRLDSSSYNEQFF | TRBJ2-1 | - | TRBV18 | -
TGTGCCGCCGGGACAGGGGACGAGCAGTACTTC | CAAGTGDEQYF | TRBJ2-7 | - | TRBV30 | TRBD1